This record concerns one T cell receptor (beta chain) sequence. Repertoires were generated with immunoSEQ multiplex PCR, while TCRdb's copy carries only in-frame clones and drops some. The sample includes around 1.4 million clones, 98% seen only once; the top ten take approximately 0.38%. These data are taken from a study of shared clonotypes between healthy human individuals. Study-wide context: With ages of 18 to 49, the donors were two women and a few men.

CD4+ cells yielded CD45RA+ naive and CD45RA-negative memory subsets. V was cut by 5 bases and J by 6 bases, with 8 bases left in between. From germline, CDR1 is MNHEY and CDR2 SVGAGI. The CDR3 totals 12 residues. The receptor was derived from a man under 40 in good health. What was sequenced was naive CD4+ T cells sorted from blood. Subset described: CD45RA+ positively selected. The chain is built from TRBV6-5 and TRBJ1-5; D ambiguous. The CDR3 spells CASSTPGQPQHF. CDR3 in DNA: TGTGCCAGCAGTACCCCTGGTCAGCCCCAGCATTTT.